The source of this T cell receptor (beta chain) is a study of cytomegalovirus exposure and HLA in healthy donors. Whole-study context: Sequencing of 150 million to 200 million T cells in an earlier analysis found 95 million to 120 million unique TCR beta sequences.

The CDR3 loop spans 16 amino acids. With 60 Vbeta and 13 Jbeta primers, the PCR was carried out. Measured with immunoSEQ multiplex PCR; TCRdb has only the in-frame clones, and not every one. Here the sample spans approximately 140,000 clones, around 79% being singletons. General study results and limits: TCR beta V- and J-gene trimming was later associated with a missense DCLRE1C variant. In a later analysis, most CMV-associated TCR beta chains appeared HLA-restricted. In a later analysis, HLA-associated TCR beta chains were more clonally expanded than equally common others.

Of note for this clone: Its antigen is not identified.

This chain links TRBV21-1 with TRBJ2-3; the table names TRBD1, a call not compared with the DNA. TRBV21-1 is an annotated pseudogene. The source of this sequence is a woman in her 50s in good health and CMV-seropositive. The sample comprised PBMCs. The DNA of the CDR3 is TGTGCCAGCAGCAAATGTTGGGGGACAAACACAGATACGCAGTATTTT. This gives the protein CASSKCWGTNTDTQYF.